This T cell receptor beta chain came from a study of cytomegalovirus exposure and HLA in healthy donors. Study-level points and caveats: When a later analysis compared HLA-associated TCR beta chains with equally common others, the HLA-associated chains turned out to be more clonally expanded and to have lower generation probabilities.

This CDR3 is built from 14 residues. The V end was cut by 4 bases, the J end by 3 bases, with 13 bases between. Concerning this clone: Antigen specificity is unknown.

Vbeta (60) and Jbeta (13) primers were used in the PCR. The assay was immunoSEQ multiplex PCR, and TCRdb's table has in-frame clones only and misses some. This sample has some 150,000 clones, with approximately 80% found just once. The chain is built from TRBV23-1 and TRBJ2-7; weak D call: TRBD2 (5 bases). TRBV23-1 is identified as an open reading frame with a role that is uncertain. Sequenced material: PBMCs. This TCR came from a male donor in good health and CMV-seronegative. CDR3 sequence: CASSRYGIVYEQYF. The CDR3 coding sequence is TGCGCCAGCAGTCGGTACGGGATAGTCTACGAGCAGTACTTC.